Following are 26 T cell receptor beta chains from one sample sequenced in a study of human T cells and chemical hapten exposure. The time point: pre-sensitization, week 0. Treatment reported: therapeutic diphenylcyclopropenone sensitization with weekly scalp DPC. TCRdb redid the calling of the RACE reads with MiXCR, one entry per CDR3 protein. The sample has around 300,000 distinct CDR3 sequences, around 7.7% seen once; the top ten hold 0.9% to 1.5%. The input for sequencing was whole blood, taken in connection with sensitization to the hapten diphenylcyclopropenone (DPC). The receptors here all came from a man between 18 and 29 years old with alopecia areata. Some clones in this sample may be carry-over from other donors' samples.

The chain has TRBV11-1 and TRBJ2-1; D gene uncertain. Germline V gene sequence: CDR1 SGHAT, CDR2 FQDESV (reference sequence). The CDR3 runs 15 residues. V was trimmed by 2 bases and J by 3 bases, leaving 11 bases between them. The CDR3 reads CASSLRSLNYNEQFF. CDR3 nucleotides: TGTGCCAGCAGCTTAAGGAGTCTGAACTACAATGAGCAGTTCTTC.

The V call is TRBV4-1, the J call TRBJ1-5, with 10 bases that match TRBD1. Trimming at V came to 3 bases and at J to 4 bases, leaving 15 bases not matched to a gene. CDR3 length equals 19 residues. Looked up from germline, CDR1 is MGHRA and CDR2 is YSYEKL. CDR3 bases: TGCGCCAGCAGCCATTCCTACCGGGACAGGGGCTTCAGGAATCAGCCCCAGCATTTT. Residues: CASSHSYRDRGFRNQPQHF.

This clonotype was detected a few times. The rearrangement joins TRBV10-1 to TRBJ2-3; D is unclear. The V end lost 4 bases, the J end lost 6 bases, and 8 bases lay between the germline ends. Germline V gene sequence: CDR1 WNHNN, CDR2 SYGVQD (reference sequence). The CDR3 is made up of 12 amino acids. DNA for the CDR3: TGCGCCAGCAGTGCGTCTGGCGATACGCAGTATTTT. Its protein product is CASSASGDTQYF.

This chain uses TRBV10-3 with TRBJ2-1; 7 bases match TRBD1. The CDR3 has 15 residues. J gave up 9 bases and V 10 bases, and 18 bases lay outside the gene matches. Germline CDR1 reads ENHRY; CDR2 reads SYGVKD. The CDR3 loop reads CATRGRGREGSEQFF. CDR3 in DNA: TGTGCCACCCGGGGTAGGGGGCGCGAAGGTAGTGAGCAGTTCTTC.

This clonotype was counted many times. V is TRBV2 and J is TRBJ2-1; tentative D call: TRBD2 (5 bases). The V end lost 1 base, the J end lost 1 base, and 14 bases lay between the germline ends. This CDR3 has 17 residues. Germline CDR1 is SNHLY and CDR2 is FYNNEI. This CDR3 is CASSEVTGKESYNEQFF. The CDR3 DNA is TGTGCCAGCAGTGAAGTCACGGGGAAAGAGTCCTACAATGAGCAGTTCTTC.

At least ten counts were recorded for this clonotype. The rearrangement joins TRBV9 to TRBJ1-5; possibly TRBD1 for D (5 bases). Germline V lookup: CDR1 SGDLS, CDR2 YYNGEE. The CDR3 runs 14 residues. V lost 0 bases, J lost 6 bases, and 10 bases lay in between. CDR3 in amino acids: CASSVGLGLQPQHF. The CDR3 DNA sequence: TGTGCCAGCAGCGTAGGGTTGGGGCTTCAGCCCCAGCATTTT.

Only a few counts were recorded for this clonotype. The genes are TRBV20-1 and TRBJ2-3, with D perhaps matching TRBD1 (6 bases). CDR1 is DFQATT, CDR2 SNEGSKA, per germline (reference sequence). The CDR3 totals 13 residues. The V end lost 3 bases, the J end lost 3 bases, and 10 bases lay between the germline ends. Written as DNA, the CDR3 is TGCAGTGCTAGCCAGGGGCAAACAGATACGCAGTATTTT. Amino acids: CSASQGQTDTQYF.

The CDR3 sequence is CASSFPTPGELFF. DNA of the CDR3: TGTGCCAGCAGTTTTCCGACCCCCGGGGAGCTGTTTTTT. J is TRBJ2-2 and V is TRBV12-3 or TRBV12-4, with D uncertain. The length of the CDR3 is 13 residues. Between the trimmed V and J ends, which lost 3 bases and 6 bases, there was a span of 8 bases.

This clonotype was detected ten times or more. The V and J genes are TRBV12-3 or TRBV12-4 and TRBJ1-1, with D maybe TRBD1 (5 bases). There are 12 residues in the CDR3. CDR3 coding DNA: TGTGCAAGCCGGGGGAGGTCCACTGAAGCTTTCTTT. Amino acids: CASRGRSTEAFF.

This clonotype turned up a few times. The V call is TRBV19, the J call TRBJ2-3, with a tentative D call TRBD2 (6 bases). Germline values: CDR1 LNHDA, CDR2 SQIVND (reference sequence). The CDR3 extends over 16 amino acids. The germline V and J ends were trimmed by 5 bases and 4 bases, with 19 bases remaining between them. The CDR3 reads CASSPLPGEVADTQYF. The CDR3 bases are TGTGCCAGTAGTCCCCTTCCGGGGGAAGTTGCAGATACGCAGTATTTT.

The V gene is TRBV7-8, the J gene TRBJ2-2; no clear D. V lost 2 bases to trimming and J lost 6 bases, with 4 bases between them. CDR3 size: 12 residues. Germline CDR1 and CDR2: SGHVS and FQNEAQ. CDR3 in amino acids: CASSLSAGELFF. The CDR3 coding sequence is TGTGCCAGCAGCTTATCCGCCGGGGAGCTGTTTTTT.

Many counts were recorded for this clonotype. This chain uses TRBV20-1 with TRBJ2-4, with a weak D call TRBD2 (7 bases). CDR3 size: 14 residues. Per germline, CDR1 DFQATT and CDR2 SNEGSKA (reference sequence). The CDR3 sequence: CSPSGGHVRNIQYF. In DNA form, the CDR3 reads TGCAGCCCCTCCGGGGGGCACGTTAGAAACATTCAGTACTTC.

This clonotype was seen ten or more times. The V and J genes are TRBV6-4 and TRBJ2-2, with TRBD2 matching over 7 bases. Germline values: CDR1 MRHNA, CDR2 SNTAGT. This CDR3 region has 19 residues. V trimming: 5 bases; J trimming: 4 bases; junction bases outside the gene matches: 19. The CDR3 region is CASSIRTPGEGSGTGELFF. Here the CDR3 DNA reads TGTGCCAGCAGTATCCGGACTCCTGGGGAGGGGAGCGGCACCGGGGAGCTGTTTTTT.

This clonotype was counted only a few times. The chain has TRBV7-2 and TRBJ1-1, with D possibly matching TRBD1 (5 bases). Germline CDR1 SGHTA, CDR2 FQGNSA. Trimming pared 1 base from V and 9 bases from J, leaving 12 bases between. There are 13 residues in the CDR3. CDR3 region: CASSLGRAGQAFF. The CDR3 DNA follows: TGTGCCAGCAGCTTAGGGCGGGCAGGGCAAGCTTTCTTT.

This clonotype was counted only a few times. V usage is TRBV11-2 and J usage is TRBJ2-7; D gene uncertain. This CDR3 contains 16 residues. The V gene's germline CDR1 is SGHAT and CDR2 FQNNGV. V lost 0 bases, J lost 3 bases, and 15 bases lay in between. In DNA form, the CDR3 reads TGTGCCAGCAGCTTAGACTTGCTCCCCAGCCACTACGAGCAGTACTTC. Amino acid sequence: CASSLDLLPSHYEQYF.

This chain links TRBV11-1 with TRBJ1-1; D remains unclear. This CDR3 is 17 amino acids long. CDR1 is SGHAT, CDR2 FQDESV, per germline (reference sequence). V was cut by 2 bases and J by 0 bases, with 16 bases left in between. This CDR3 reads CASSLFKRGPMNTEAFF. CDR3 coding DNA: TGTGCCAGCAGCTTATTCAAACGTGGGCCTATGAACACTGAAGCTTTCTTT. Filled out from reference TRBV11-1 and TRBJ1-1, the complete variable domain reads EAEVAQSPRYKITEKSQAVAFWCDPISGHATLYWYRQILGQGPELLVQFQDESVVDDSQLPKDRFSAERLKGVDSTLKIQPAELGDSAMYLCASSLFKRGPMNTEAFFGQGTRLTVV.

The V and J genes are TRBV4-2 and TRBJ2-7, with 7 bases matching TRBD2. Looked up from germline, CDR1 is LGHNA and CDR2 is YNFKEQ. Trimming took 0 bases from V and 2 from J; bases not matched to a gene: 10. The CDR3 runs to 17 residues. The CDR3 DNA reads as TGTGCCAGCAGCCAAGATCGGGAGCGGGGTGCCCCCTACGAGCAGTACTTC. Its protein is CASSQDRERGAPYEQYF.

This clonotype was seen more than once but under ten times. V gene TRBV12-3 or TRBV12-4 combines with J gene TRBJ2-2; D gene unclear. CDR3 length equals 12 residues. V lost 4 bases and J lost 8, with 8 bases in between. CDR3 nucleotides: TGTGCCAGCAGTTACAATTTGGGGGAGCTGTTTTTT. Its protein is CASSYNLGELFF.

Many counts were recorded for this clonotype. CDR3 sequence (DNA): TGCGCCAGCAGCTTGAACACGAACACTGAAGCTTTCTTT. It yields the protein CASSLNTNTEAFF. This chain uses TRBV5-1 with TRBJ1-1; D is uncertain. The CDR3 is 13 residues long. Deletions cut 1 base from V and 1 base from J, with 5 bases between. Germline CDR1 SGHRS, CDR2 YFSETQ.

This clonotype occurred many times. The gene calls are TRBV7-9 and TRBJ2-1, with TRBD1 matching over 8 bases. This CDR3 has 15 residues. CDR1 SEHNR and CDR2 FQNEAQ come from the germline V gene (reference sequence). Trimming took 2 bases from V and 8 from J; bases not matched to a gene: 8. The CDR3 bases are TGTGCCAGCAGCTTATATCAGGGGGCCCGGGATGAGCAGTTCTTC. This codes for CASSLYQGARDEQFF.

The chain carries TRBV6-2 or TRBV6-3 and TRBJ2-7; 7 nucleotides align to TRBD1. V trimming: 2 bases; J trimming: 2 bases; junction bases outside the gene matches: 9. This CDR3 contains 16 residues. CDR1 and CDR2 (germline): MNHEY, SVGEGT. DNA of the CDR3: TGTGCCAGCAGTTACCAACAGGACAGGCTGCCCTACGAGCAGTACGTC. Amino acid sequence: CASSYQQDRLPYEQYV.

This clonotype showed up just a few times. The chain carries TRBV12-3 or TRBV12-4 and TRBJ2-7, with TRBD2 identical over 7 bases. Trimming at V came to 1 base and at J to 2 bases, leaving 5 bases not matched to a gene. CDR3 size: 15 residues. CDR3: CASSLERGATYEQYF. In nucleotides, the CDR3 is TGTGCCAGCAGTTTAGAGCGGGGAGCTACCTACGAGCAGTACTTC.

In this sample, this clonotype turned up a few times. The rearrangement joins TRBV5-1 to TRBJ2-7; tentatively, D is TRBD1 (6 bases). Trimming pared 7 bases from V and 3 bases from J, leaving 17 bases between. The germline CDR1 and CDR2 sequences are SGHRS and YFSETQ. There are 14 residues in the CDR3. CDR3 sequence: CASQTDQGNYEQYF. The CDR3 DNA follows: TGCGCCAGCCAGACAGACCAGGGGAACTACGAGCAGTACTTC.

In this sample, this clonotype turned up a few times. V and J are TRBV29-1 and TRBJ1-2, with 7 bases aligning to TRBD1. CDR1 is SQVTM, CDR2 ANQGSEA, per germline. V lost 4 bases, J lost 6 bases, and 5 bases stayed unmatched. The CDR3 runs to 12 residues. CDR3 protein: CSVVNRGNGYTF. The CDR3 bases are TGCAGCGTTGTGAACAGGGGAAATGGCTACACCTTC.

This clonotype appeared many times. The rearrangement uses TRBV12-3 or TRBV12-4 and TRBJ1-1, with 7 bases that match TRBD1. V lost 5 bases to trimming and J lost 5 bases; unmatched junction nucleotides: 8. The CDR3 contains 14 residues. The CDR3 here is CASSPQGVPTEAFF. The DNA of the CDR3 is TGTGCCAGCAGTCCCCAGGGGGTTCCAACTGAAGCTTTCTTT.

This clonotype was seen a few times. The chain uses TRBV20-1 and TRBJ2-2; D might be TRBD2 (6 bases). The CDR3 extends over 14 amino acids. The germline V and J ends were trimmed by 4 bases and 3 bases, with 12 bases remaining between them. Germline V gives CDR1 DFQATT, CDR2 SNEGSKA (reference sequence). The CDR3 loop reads CSAKKGLHTGELFF. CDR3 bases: TGCAGTGCTAAAAAAGGACTACACACCGGGGAGCTGTTTTTT.